The 2 T cell receptor beta chains below come from one sample, sequenced in a study of T cell responses to AZD1222 COVID-19 vaccine. The data were produced by immunoSEQ multiplex PCR, yet TCRdb's version contains in-frame clones alone and is incomplete. The data contain over 150,000 clones, 75% to 90% of them singletons. Sequenced material: peripheral blood, taken on day 0 of AZD1222 vaccination. These receptors all come from an adult in good health.

In its sample, this clone was seen once. The gene calls are TRBV19 and TRBJ1-1, with unresolved D. V was pared by 3 bases and J by 0 bases, with 8 bases between. The CDR3 is made up of 14 amino acids. Per the germline V gene, CDR1 is LNHDA and CDR2 is SQIVND (reference sequence). The CDR3 reads CASSIPNMNTEAFF. As DNA, the CDR3 is TGTGCCAGTAGTATCCCGAATATGAACACTGAAGCTTTCTTT.

This clone was recorded a few times. The rearrangement joins TRBV15 to TRBJ2-7, with D possibly being TRBD2 (6 bases). The CDR3 runs to 16 residues. The ends were cut back, 5 bases at V and 0 bases at J, with 17 bases in the middle. Germline CDR1 is LNHNV and CDR2 is YYDKDF (reference sequence). The CDR3, as DNA: TGTGCCACCAGCCCGGGGTCGGCTAGCGTCTCCTACGAGCAGTACTTC. This encodes CATSPGSASVSYEQYF.